The rows below give T cell receptor beta chains drawn from one sample of a study of blood T cell repertoires in COVID-19. Profiled with immunoSEQ multiplex PCR; TCRdb holds only in-frame clones, not every one. The table has around 68,000 clones, nearly 90% seen once. Material: peripheral blood. Receptor source: a man in his fifties or sixties with active COVID-19. Each CDR3 is given with its conserved first and last residue. The D gene is left open where the match is weak. Where a row states a size, it is once, few, many or the class of an expanded clone; other rows omit it.

j_call v_call clone_size d_call cdr3_aa cdr3_nt
TRBJ2-3 TRBV12-5 NA TRBD1 CASGLGPGQGALDTQYF TGTGCTAGTGGTTTGGGGCCAGGACAGGGGGCTTTGGATACGCAGTATTTT
TRBJ2-5 TRBV6-4 NA TRBD1 CASSPNRGLQETQYF TGTGCCAGCAGCCCCAACAGGGGGCTCCAGGAGACCCAGTACTTC
TRBJ1-1 TRBV30 NA TRBD1 CASQTGGYTEAFF TGTGCCTCGCAGACAGGGGGGTACACTGAAGCTTTCTTT
TRBJ1-4 TRBV6-6 NA NA CASSRKGGGPITTNEKLFF TGTGCCAGCAGTCGAAAGGGAGGAGGGCCAATAACAACTAATGAAAAACTGTTTTTT
TRBJ1-2 TRBV11-2 NA TRBD1 CASSTPGQGLFYGYTF TGTGCCAGCAGCACCCCGGGACAGGGATTATTCTATGGCTACACCTTC
TRBJ2-7 TRBV9 NA NA CASSVDPSYEQYF TGTGCCAGCAGCGTAGATCCTTCCTACGAGCAGTACTTC
TRBJ1-1 TRBV2 NA NA CASSPRKEAFF TGTGCCAGCAGCCCTAGAAAGGAAGCTTTCTTT
TRBJ2-7 TRBV5-4 NA TRBD1 CASSLGPQGYEQYF TGTGCCAGCAGCTTGGGGCCACAGGGGTACGAGCAGTACTTC
TRBJ1-6 TRBV10-3 NA NA CATSSGMAQGDNSPLHF TGTGCCACCTCCAGTGGGATGGCACAGGGAGACAATTCACCCCTCCACTTT
TRBJ1-4 TRBV18 few NA CASSPQGMANEKLFF TGTGCCAGCTCACCACAGGGGATGGCTAATGAAAAACTGTTTTTT
TRBJ2-4 TRBV14 NA TRBD1 CASRLTGDKNIQYF TGTGCCAGCAGACTGACAGGGGACAAAAACATTCAGTACTTC
TRBJ2-3 TRBV5-5 once NA CASSWGTYASTDTQYF TGTGCCAGCAGCTGGGGGACTTACGCGAGCACAGATACGCAGTATTTT
TRBJ1-1 TRBV5-1 NA NA CASSLAGGSEAFF TGCGCCAGCAGCTTGGCCGGGGGTAGTGAAGCTTTCTTT
TRBJ2-1 TRBV5-1 NA NA CASSLAPGEFYEQFF TGCGCCAGCAGCTTGGCGCCCGGGGAATTTTATGAGCAGTTCTTC
TRBJ1-2 TRBV5-1 NA TRBD1 CASSLLQGANYGYTF TGCGCCAGCAGCTTACTACAGGGGGCAAACTATGGCTACACCTTC
TRBJ2-2 TRBV19 NA NA CASSRLVGKTGELFF TGTGCCAGTAGCCGACTAGTGGGGAAGACCGGGGAGCTGTTTTTT
TRBJ2-5 TRBV9 NA NA CASSVGPRLTPVQETQYF TGTGCCAGCAGCGTAGGACCCAGACTAACCCCGGTCCAAGAGACCCAGTACTTC
TRBJ2-5 TRBV6-6 NA NA CASSYYGQPEGETQYF TGTGCCAGCAGTTACTATGGACAGCCCGAAGGGGAGACCCAGTACTTC
TRBJ1-2 TRBV29-1 NA NA CSVGEVFGYTF TGCAGCGTCGGGGAAGTATTTGGCTACACCTTC
TRBJ1-2 TRBV6-6 NA TRBD1 CASSQSTGEYGYTF TGTGCCAGCAGTCAATCGACAGGGGAGTATGGCTACACCTTC
TRBJ2-6 TRBV5-6 once NA CASSLLRSGANVLTF TGTGCCAGCAGCTTATTGCGCTCTGGGGCCAACGTCCTGACTTTC
TRBJ1-6 TRBV5-6 NA NA CASSLGFRNSYNSPLHF TGTGCCAGCAGCTTGGGGTTCAGAAACTCCTATAATTCACCCCTCCACTTT
TRBJ2-6 TRBV30 NA NA CAWSLGSGAGANVLTF TGTGCCTGGAGTTTGGGGAGTGGGGCTGGGGCCAACGTCCTGACTTTC
TRBJ1-5 TRBV6-5 NA TRBD1 CASSYGQASNQPQHF TGTGCCAGCAGTTACGGACAGGCCAGCAATCAGCCCCAGCATTTT
TRBJ2-2 TRBV10-3 NA TRBD1 CAISPGTGRRNTGELFF TGTGCCATCAGTCCCGGGACAGGGAGAAGGAACACCGGGGAGCTGTTTTTT
TRBJ1-5 TRBV12-3/TRBV12-4 few NA CASSFGEDQPQHF TGTGCCAGCAGTTTCGGGGAAGATCAGCCCCAGCATTTT
TRBJ2-3 TRBV9 NA TRBD2 CASSVSPGGLADTQYF TGTGCCAGCAGCGTTAGCCCGGGGGGGCTGGCGGATACGCAGTATTTT
TRBJ1-5 TRBV10-1 few NA CASSENINQPQHF TGCGCCAGCAGTGAAAACATCAATCAGCCCCAGCATTTT
TRBJ2-7 TRBV12-3/TRBV12-4 NA TRBD1 CASRDRGVNEQYF TGTGCCAGCAGGGACAGGGGGGTGAACGAGCAGTACTTC
TRBJ1-5 TRBV10-2 NA NA CASSEFRQSSNQPQHF TGCGCCAGCAGTGAGTTCAGACAGAGTAGCAATCAGCCCCAGCATTTT
TRBJ1-2 TRBV7-9 NA NA CASSLFPDSPGGYTF TGTGCCAGCAGCTTATTCCCCGACTCTCCGGGGGGCTACACCTTC
TRBJ2-3 TRBV25-1 once TRBD2 CASSIRDTPGGTDTQYF TGTGCCAGCAGTATACGGGACACCCCGGGAGGGACAGATACGCAGTATTTT
TRBJ1-2 TRBV19 NA TRBD1 CASTPPTGTYGYTF TGTGCCAGTACCCCTCCGACAGGGACTTATGGCTACACCTTC
TRBJ1-6 TRBV5-1 NA NA CASSPGSGSYNSPLHF TGCGCCAGCAGCCCGGGGTCAGGCAGCTATAATTCACCCCTCCACTTT
TRBJ2-1 TRBV5-4 NA NA CASSFAGREGSGEQFF TGTGCCAGCAGCTTCGCTGGTAGAGAGGGATCTGGTGAGCAGTTCTTC
TRBJ2-1 TRBV18 NA TRBD2 CASSPPPTSGGWDEQFF TGTGCCAGCTCACCCCCTCCCACTAGCGGGGGTTGGGATGAGCAGTTCTTC
TRBJ1-1 TRBV9 few NA CASLTSTFEGPSNTEAFF TGTGCCAGCCTCACATCAACCTTTGAGGGCCCAAGTAACACTGAAGCTTTCTTT
TRBJ1-2 TRBV2 NA NA CASSVRGFGYTF TGTGCCAGCAGCGTAAGGGGGTTTGGCTACACCTTC
TRBJ2-1 TRBV7-9 NA NA CASSLTGGVWFF TGTGCCAGCAGCTTAACGGGCGGGGTTTGGTTCTTC
TRBJ2-7 TRBV6-6 NA TRBD2 CASRPGTSSYEQYF TGTGCCAGCAGACCCGGGACTAGCTCCTACGAGCAGTACTTC
TRBJ2-3 TRBV11-2 NA TRBD2 CASSFGLAGGTDTQYF TGTGCCAGCAGCTTCGGACTAGCGGGGGGCACAGATACGCAGTATTTT
TRBJ2-5 TRBV6-5 NA NA CASSKNRASAGTQYF TGTGCCAGCAGTAAGAACAGGGCATCGGCTGGGACCCAGTACTTC
TRBJ2-7 TRBV19 NA TRBD2 CASSRSGGTVSYEQYF TGTGCCAGTAGTAGAAGCGGGGGGACCGTCTCCTACGAGCAGTACTTC
TRBJ2-3 TRBV27 NA NA CASSFMRMDTQYF TGTGCCAGCAGTTTCATGAGAATGGATACGCAGTATTTT
TRBJ2-7 TRBV18 NA NA CASSHGTSEHYEQYF TGTGCCAGCTCACACGGGACATCTGAACACTACGAGCAGTACTTC
TRBJ2-7 TRBV5-1 NA TRBD1 CASSLVSTGSSYEQYF TGCGCCAGCAGCTTGGTCTCGACAGGGAGCTCCTACGAGCAGTACTTC
TRBJ2-5 TRBV19 NA TRBD2 CASSDMTSGQETQYF TGTGCCAGTAGTGACATGACTAGCGGTCAAGAGACCCAGTACTTC
TRBJ1-3 TRBV5-6 NA NA CASSFDSFSGNTIYF TGTGCCAGCAGCTTCGACAGCTTCTCTGGAAACACCATATATTTT
TRBJ1-2 TRBV13 large NA CASSFYTGYGYTF TGTGCCAGCAGCTTCTACACGGGGTATGGCTACACCTTC
TRBJ2-6 TRBV2 NA TRBD1 CASRDYRQGSLGANVLTF TGTGCCAGCAGGGATTATCGACAGGGCTCGTTGGGGGCCAACGTCCTGACTTTC
TRBJ1-1 TRBV4-3 NA NA CASSQDSNRRNTEAFF TGCGCCAGCAGCCAAGATTCTAACAGGAGGAACACTGAAGCTTTCTTT
TRBJ2-2 TRBV18 NA NA CASSPRGGAGVGELFF TGTGCCAGCTCACCAAGGGGGGGCGCCGGTGTCGGGGAGCTGTTTTTT
TRBJ2-7 TRBV12-3/TRBV12-4 once TRBD1 CASSIGQGDEQYF TGTGCCAGCAGTATCGGACAGGGCGACGAGCAGTACTTC
TRBJ1-6 TRBV6-5 NA NA CASSRTELNSPLHF TGTGCCAGCAGTAGGACAGAGCTTAATTCACCCCTCCACTTT
TRBJ2-3 TRBV2 NA TRBD2 CASSGRTGGDTQYF TGTGCCAGCAGTGGGAGGACGGGGGGAGATACGCAGTATTTT
TRBJ2-7 TRBV9 NA TRBD2 CASSPPRGASYEQYF TGTGCCAGCAGCCCACCGCGGGGGGCTTCTTACGAGCAGTACTTC
TRBJ2-2 TRBV7-2 NA NA CASSPPYSTGELFF TGTGCCAGCAGCCCCCCCTATTCCACCGGGGAGCTGTTTTTT
TRBJ2-3 TRBV3-1/TRBV3-2 once TRBD2 CASSQPGLVTQYF TGTGCCAGCAGCCAACCGGGACTAGTTACGCAGTATTTT
TRBJ2-1 TRBV28 NA NA CASSLNGAEDNEQFF TGTGCCAGCAGTTTAAATGGCGCGGAGGACAATGAGCAGTTCTTC
TRBJ2-1 TRBV5-4 few NA CASSLVPRTPNEQFF TGTGCCAGCAGCTTGGTTCCCAGAACCCCCAATGAGCAGTTCTTC